Following are 22 T cell receptor beta chains from one sample sequenced in a study of regulatory T cells in long-lasting Graves disease. Arm-PCR with iRepertoire HTBI primers amplified the CDR3 regions for these TCR beta libraries. TCRdb reprocessed the multiplex PCR reads via MiXCR and lists one record per CDR3 protein. The sample lists about 540,000 distinct CDR3 sequences; roughly 13% were seen once. Described time point: newly diagnosed GD, antithyroid drugs for less than 3 months. Generation of the TCR library employed RNA extracted from PBMCs. The data were also submitted as part of a second study, on T cells in Graves' hyperthyroidism and ophthalmopathy.

The specimen comprised peripheral blood mononuclear cells (PBMCs), sampled at new diagnosis, from a patient treated with antithyroid drugs. The receptors were sampled from a man aged 25 to 40 with Graves disease.

V usage is TRBV15 and J usage is TRBJ2-5; the match to TRBD2 covers 9 bases. With 5 bases clipped from V and 4 bases from J, the junction kept 11 bases outside the gene matches. The CDR3 loop spans 16 amino acids. Germline CDR1 and CDR2: LNHNV and YYDKDF (reference sequence). The CDR3 DNA follows: TGTGCCACCAGCGGCCCTACTAGCGGGCTTCCAGAGACCCAGTACTTC. Protein sequence: CATSGPTSGLPETQYF.

V and J are TRBV2 and TRBJ2-3; tentatively, D is TRBD1 or TRBD2 (5 bases each). The CDR3 extends over 11 amino acids. Trimming stripped 9 bases from V and 11 bases from J, with 15 bases between. CDR1 is SNHLY, CDR2 FYNNEI, per germline. Written as DNA, the CDR3 is TGTGCCAGAGGGGCGGACGGAGGGCAGTATTTT. It codes for CARGADGGQYF.

The table lists this clonotype with a few counts. The rearrangement links TRBV9 to TRBJ1-6, with TRBD1 as a possible D gene (6 bases). The CDR3 sequence is 14 residues long. The V end lost 3 bases, the J end lost 7 bases, and 11 bases lay between the germline ends. Germline V CDR1 and CDR2: SGDLS, YYNGEE. CDR3 sequence: CASSAGTINSPLHF. The CDR3, as DNA: TGTGCCAGCAGCGCCGGGACAATCAATTCACCCCTCCACTTT. Complete variable domain (other parts from reference TRBV9 and TRBJ1-6): DSGVTQTPKHLITATGQRVTLRCSPRSGDLSVYWYQQSLDQGLQFLIQYYNGEERAKGNILERFSAQQFPDLHSELNLSSLELGDSALYFCASSAGTINSPLHFGNGTRLTVT.

This clonotype has at least ten counts. The rearrangement uses TRBV20-1 and TRBJ2-3; no clear D gene. The ends were cut back, 5 bases at V and 1 base at J, with 16 bases in the middle. Germline V CDR1 and CDR2: DFQATT, SNEGSKA (reference sequence). This CDR3 is built from 15 residues. Here the CDR3 reads CSAPLGSRGTDTQYF. The CDR3 region has the DNA TGCAGTGCTCCTCTAGGTAGCCGGGGCACAGATACGCAGTATTTT.

Here the CDR3 DNA reads TGTGCCACCTCATATTTATACGAGCAGTACTTC. Translating gives CATSYLYEQYF. J is TRBJ2-7 and V is TRBV27; D unclear. CDR3 size: 11 residues. In germline, CDR1 is MNHEY, CDR2 SMNVEV (reference sequence). The ends were cut back, 10 bases at V and 4 bases at J, with 11 bases in the middle.

The J gene is TRBJ2-1, the V gene TRBV12-3 or TRBV12-4; 7 positions match TRBD1. Unmatched junction bases numbered 7, after V lost 7 bases and J lost 10 bases. This CDR3 has 12 amino acids. CDR3 loop: CASTLTGREQFF. CDR3 coding DNA: TGTGCCAGCACCCTGACAGGGCGGGAGCAGTTCTTC.

This clonotype was counted only a few times. This chain connects TRBV5-1 to TRBJ2-1; D unresolved. With 0 bases removed from V and 2 bases from J, the gap between germline ends came to 12 bases. This CDR3 spans 16 amino acids. Germline V gene sequence: CDR1 SGHRS, CDR2 YFSETQ. In DNA, the CDR3 is TGCGCCAGCAGCTTGGCGGTAGCAGTCGCCTACAATGAGCAGTTCTTC. The encoded protein is CASSLAVAVAYNEQFF.

There are many counts of this clonotype. The V gene is TRBV20-1, the J gene TRBJ2-3; 8 nucleotides match TRBD2. CDR1 DFQATT and CDR2 SNEGSKA come from the germline V gene (reference sequence). The CDR3 loop spans 14 amino acids. Trimming at V came to 3 bases and at J to 9 bases, leaving 11 bases not matched to a gene. The CDR3 loop reads CSASRREDQITQYF. CDR3 bases: TGCAGTGCTAGTCGGCGGGAGGACCAGATAACGCAGTATTTT.

In this sample, this clonotype turned up many times. The J gene is TRBJ2-7, the V gene TRBV29-1; 14 nucleotides line up with TRBD2. The CDR3 loop spans 19 amino acids. V shed 2 bases and J 2 bases; nucleotides not matched to a gene: 14. Germline assignment: CDR1 SQVTM and CDR2 ANQGSEA. CDR3 loop: CSVEKKTSGRASPTYEQYF. In DNA, the CDR3 is TGCAGCGTTGAAAAGAAGACTAGCGGGAGGGCCTCACCCACCTACGAGCAGTACTTC.

CDR3: CASSEGPAKKDTQYF. DNA of the CDR3: TGTGCCAGCAGCGAAGGACCGGCGAAAAAAGATACGCAGTATTTT. This chain uses TRBV5-5 with TRBJ2-3; no clear D. The V end lost 4 bases, the J end lost 5 bases, and 17 bases lay between the germline ends. This CDR3 spans 15 amino acids. Per the germline V gene, CDR1 is SGHKS and CDR2 is YYEKEE (reference sequence).

This clonotype was observed at least ten times. The CDR3 reads CASSTGQGARFGQFF. DNA for the CDR3: TGTGCCAGCAGCACCGGACAGGGGGCCCGGTTCGGGCAGTTCTTC. The J gene is TRBJ2-1, the V gene TRBV7-2; 11 bases agree with TRBD1. The CDR3 sequence is 15 residues long. Germline V lookup: CDR1 SGHTA, CDR2 FQGNSA. V dropped 5 bases and J dropped 12; count of bases not matched to a gene: 12.

The rearrangement links TRBV10-1 to TRBJ2-3; D possibly matches TRBD1 or TRBD2 (5 bases each). Germline V lookup: CDR1 WNHNN, CDR2 SYGVQD (reference sequence). The CDR3 spans 11 residues. Trimming stripped 8 bases from V and 2 bases from J, with 5 bases between. In DNA form, the CDR3 reads TGCGCCAGCGGGACCACAGATACGCAGTATTTT. This encodes CASGTTDTQYF.

This clonotype occurred many times. The genes are TRBV5-1 and TRBJ2-2; 12 nucleotides match TRBD2. This CDR3 contains 16 residues. Trimming at V came to 0 bases and at J to 5 bases, leaving 2 bases not matched to a gene. In germline, CDR1 is SGHRS, CDR2 YFSETQ. CDR3 sequence: CASSLGGLAGTGELFF. As DNA, the CDR3 is TGCGCCAGCAGCTTGGGCGGACTAGCGGGAACCGGGGAGCTGTTTTTT.

The chain is built from TRBV10-3 and TRBJ2-7; 9 positions agree with TRBD2. The J segment lost 7 bases and the V segment lost 9 bases, leaving 22 bases of the junction unmatched. This CDR3 is built from 17 residues. Germline lookup yields CDR1 ENHRY and CDR2 SYGVKD. CDR3 nucleotides: TGTGCCATTAGGGGTTTGACTAGCGGAGGATATTACAATGAGCAGTACTTC. Amino acids: CAIRGLTSGGYYNEQYF.

This clonotype was picked up a small number of times. This chain connects TRBV7-9 to TRBJ2-3; either TRBD1 or TRBD2 may fit D (6 bases each). The V end was cut by 5 bases, the J end by 0 bases, with 15 bases between. The germline V gene encodes CDR1 SEHNR and CDR2 FQNEAQ (reference sequence). CDR3 length equals 16 residues. The CDR3 bases are TGTGCCAGCAGCCCCAATAGGGGGGAAAGCACAGATACGCAGTATTTT. Its protein is CASSPNRGESTDTQYF. The full variable domain, its missing parts supplied by reference TRBV7-9 and TRBJ2-3, is DTGVSQNPRHKITKRGQNVTFRCDPISEHNRLYWYRQTLGQGPEFLTYFQNEAQLEKSRLLSDRFSAERPKGSFSTLEIQRTEQGDSAMYLCASSPNRGESTDTQYFGPGTRLTVL.

As regards this clonotype: A much more abundant neighbour one base away suggests this may be a read error. CDR3 region: CASSQAQAGGGYYGEQYF. The CDR3 DNA follows: TGTGCCAGCAGCCAAGCCCAAGCGGGAGGTGGTTATTATGGCGAGCAGTACTTC. The chain uses TRBV3-1 and TRBJ2-7, with 9 nucleotides matching TRBD2. The germline V gene has CDR1 LGHDT and CDR2 YNNKEL (reference sequence). The junction had 16 bases not matched to a gene; V was cut back by 1 base and J by 6 bases. The CDR3 loop spans 18 amino acids.

The V gene is TRBV7-2, the J gene TRBJ2-1; a possible D gene is TRBD1 (5 bases). Germline V lookup: CDR1 SGHTA, CDR2 FQGNSA. The CDR3 runs to 16 residues. The ends were cut back, 1 base at V and 4 bases at J, with 14 bases in the middle. The CDR3 bases are TGTGCCAGCAGCTTAGAAGGGGCAGGTTTTTACAATGAGCAGTTCTTC. Translated, it gives CASSLEGAGFYNEQFF.

The chain has TRBV19 and TRBJ1-2; D remains ambiguous. The CDR3 has 12 amino acids. Trimming removed 6 bases at V and 5 bases at J, with 10 bases between. Germline CDR1 is LNHDA and CDR2 is SQIVND (reference sequence). DNA of the CDR3: TGTGCCAGTAGCACCGTGGGGTATGGCTACACCTTC. It specifies CASSTVGYGYTF.

This clonotype was counted at least ten times. This sequence joins TRBV6-1 and TRBJ1-1; no firm D call. This CDR3 spans 12 amino acids. Looked up from germline, CDR1 is MNHNS and CDR2 is SASEGT. Trimming shortened V by 10 bases and J by 4 bases, and 13 bases separated the two germline ends. CDR3 loop: CATLDEGTEAFF. The CDR3 DNA reads TGTGCCACGCTGGATGAAGGCACTGAAGCTTTCTTT.

This clonotype was counted ten times or more. The chain employs TRBV27 and TRBJ2-1; no clear D. The ends were cut back, 6 bases at V and 6 bases at J, with 15 bases in the middle. Germline lookup yields CDR1 MNHEY and CDR2 SMNVEV (reference sequence). The CDR3 is 14 amino acids. The DNA of the CDR3 is TGTGCCAGCAGCCTAATGGCCGAATCCAATGAGCAGTTCTTC. Translation: CASSLMAESNEQFF.

This chain uses TRBV5-1 with TRBJ2-1; D gene ambiguous. The germline V and J ends were trimmed by 5 bases and 9 bases, with 18 bases remaining between them. Per germline, CDR1 SGHRS and CDR2 YFSETQ. This CDR3 contains 14 residues. CDR3 protein: CASRFSSHSSEQFF. The DNA of the CDR3 is TGCGCCAGCAGGTTCTCTTCCCACTCCAGTGAGCAGTTCTTC.

This clonotype was recorded at least ten times. The rearrangement joins TRBV20-1 to TRBJ2-7; D gene ambiguous. Germline lookup yields CDR1 DFQATT and CDR2 SNEGSKA (reference sequence). There are 11 residues in the CDR3. V was shortened by 3 bases and J by 7 bases, with 10 bases between the two germline ends. The CDR3 spells CSARLSTEQYF. CDR3 coding DNA: TGCAGTGCTAGGTTAAGTACGGAGCAGTACTTC.